These 23 T cell receptor beta chains originate from one sample sequenced in a study of shared T cell receptors in the human thymus. Assay: immunoSEQ multiplex PCR; the TCRdb copy retains only in-frame clones and omits some. The sample includes fewer than 700,000 clones, over 75% of them seen just once. This sample was also put to use in a study of human thymus T cells.

The sample was thymocytes. The origin of the receptors is a boy in the first two years of life with a congenital heart defect.

The chain is built from TRBV7-2 and TRBJ2-1; TRBD2 matches 10 bases. The CDR3 covers 15 residues. Germline CDR1 reads SGHTA; CDR2 reads FQGNSA. The ends lost 5 bases at V and 4 bases at J; junction bases unmatched: 5. The CDR3 sequence is CASSRGLADYNEQFF. CDR3 nucleotides: TGTGCCAGCAGCCGAGGACTAGCGGATTACAATGAGCAGTTCTTC.

J is TRBJ2-7 and V is TRBV30, with TRBD2 matching over 8 bases. Germline loops: CDR1 GTSNPN, CDR2 SVGIG (reference sequence). This CDR3 region has 13 residues. Trimming took 6 bases from V and 0 from J; bases not matched to a gene: 4. As DNA, the CDR3 is TGTGCCTGCGCGGGGGGTTCCTCCTACGAGCAGTACTTC. Translating it yields CACAGGSSYEQYF.

The chain recombines TRBV5-4 with TRBJ2-5; 7 bases are a match to TRBD1. The CDR3 has 14 residues. V was clipped by 4 bases and J by 5 bases; unmatched bases: 8. Germline V lookup: CDR1 SGHNT, CDR2 YYREEE (reference sequence). The CDR3 sequence: CASSKTGAVETQYF. CDR3 coding DNA: TGTGCCAGCAGCAAAACAGGGGCCGTGGAGACCCAGTACTTC. The variable domain in full, completed from reference TRBV5-4 and TRBJ2-5, reads ETGVTQSPTHLIKTRGQQVTLRCSSQSGHNTVSWYQQALGQGPQFIFQYYREEENGRGNFPPRFSGLQFPNYSSELNVNALELDDSALYLCASSKTGAVETQYFGPGTRLLVL.

The chain carries TRBV19 and TRBJ2-1, with 7 bases lining up with TRBD2. The trim removed 3 bases at V and 6 bases at J, leaving 5 bases unmatched. CDR1 LNHDA and CDR2 SQIVND come from the germline V gene (reference sequence). The CDR3 length is 14 residues. CDR3 loop: CASSIGLAANEQFF. CDR3 sequence (DNA): TGTGCCAGTAGTATTGGGCTAGCGGCCAATGAGCAGTTCTTC. Full variable domain (rest looked up from reference TRBV19 and TRBJ2-1): DGGITQSPKYLFRKEGQNVTLSCEQNLNHDAMYWYRQDPGQGLRLIYYSQIVNDFQKGDIAEGYSVSREKKESFPLTVTSAQKNPTAFYLCASSIGLAANEQFFGPGTRLTVL.

The rearrangement links TRBV5-1 to TRBJ2-3, with TRBD1 as a possible D gene (6 bases). Trimming cost V 0 bases and J 4 bases, with 9 bases left between them. The germline gives CDR1 SGHRS, CDR2 YFSETQ. This CDR3 is built from 14 residues. The CDR3 loop is CASSLEDRPDTQYF. CDR3 coding DNA: TGCGCCAGCAGCTTGGAGGACAGACCAGATACGCAGTATTTT.

This clone was counted a few times. The V call is TRBV29-1, the J call TRBJ1-4, with TRBD1 identical over 7 bases. Germline V lookup: CDR1 SQVTM, CDR2 ANQGSEA. Unmatched junction bases numbered 13, after V lost 4 bases and J lost 8 bases. This CDR3 comprises 15 residues. Here the CDR3 reads CSVGAYRDSREKLFF. CDR3 DNA sequence: TGCAGCGTTGGGGCTTACCGGGACAGTAGAGAAAAACTGTTTTTT.

The gene calls are TRBV28 and TRBJ1-2; 8 bases line up with TRBD1. CDR3 size: 13 residues. After removal of 5 bases from V and 8 bases from J, the junction contained 7 bases not matched to a gene. Germline V lookup: CDR1 MDHEN, CDR2 SYDVKM. CDR3 residues: CASSPLRGLGYTF. The CDR3 DNA reads as TGTGCCAGCAGTCCTCTCAGGGGGCTAGGCTACACCTTC.

The chain carries TRBV19 and TRBJ2-1; 8 positions agree with TRBD1. J lost 6 bases, V lost 6 bases, and 10 bases had no gene match. CDR1 is LNHDA, CDR2 SQIVND, per germline (reference sequence). The CDR3 is 15 residues long. This chain's CDR3 is CASRVLGQGGNEQFF. The CDR3 DNA reads TGTGCCAGTAGGGTGTTAGGACAGGGCGGCAATGAGCAGTTCTTC.

This rearrangement joins TRBV9 to TRBJ2-7, with D perhaps matching TRBD1 (5 bases). Trimming shortened V by 0 bases and J by 4 bases, and 11 bases separated the two germline ends. The CDR3 runs to 14 residues. Germline loops: CDR1 SGDLS, CDR2 YYNGEE. CDR3 sequence (DNA): TGTGCCAGCAGCGTAGGGATCCAGGGTTACGAGCAGTACTTC. This codes for CASSVGIQGYEQYF.

Here the CDR3 reads CASSEGQGVFYEQYF. CDR3 DNA sequence: TGCGCCAGCAGTGAGGGGCAGGGGGTCTTCTACGAGCAGTACTTC. This rearrangement joins TRBV10-1 to TRBJ2-7, with 7 bases matching TRBD1. CDR3 length equals 15 residues. CDR1 is WNHNN, CDR2 SYGVQD, per germline (reference sequence). With 2 bases clipped from V and 3 bases from J, the junction kept 7 bases outside the gene matches.

The chain couples TRBV7-9 to TRBJ2-7; D perhaps matches TRBD1 (5 bases). Trimming removed 3 bases at V and 3 bases at J, with 18 bases between. This CDR3 region has 16 residues. Germline CDR1 reads SEHNR; CDR2 reads FQNEAQ (reference sequence). CDR3 region: CASSFGSRGPLYEQYF. CDR3 DNA: TGTGCCAGCAGCTTTGGTAGTAGGGGCCCCCTCTACGAGCAGTACTTC.

The gene calls are TRBV19 and TRBJ2-3; TRBD2 agrees at 11 bases. Germline V gives CDR1 LNHDA, CDR2 SQIVND (reference sequence). CDR3 length: 19 residues. With 6 bases clipped from V and 0 bases from J, the junction kept 14 bases outside the gene matches. This chain's CDR3 is CASSYPRLAGPPSTDTQYF. CDR3 coding DNA: TGTGCCAGTAGCTACCCCCGACTAGCGGGACCCCCCAGCACAGATACGCAGTATTTT.

The V gene is TRBV15, the J gene TRBJ2-2, with TRBD2 matching over 10 bases. This CDR3 has 18 residues. V lost 0 bases to trimming and J lost 0 bases; unmatched junction nucleotides: 4. CDR1 and CDR2 from the germline V gene are LNHNV and YYDKDF (reference sequence). CDR3 region: CATSRDETSGTNTGELFF. The CDR3 DNA follows: TGTGCCACCAGCAGAGATGAAACTAGCGGGACGAACACCGGGGAGCTGTTTTTT.

The gene calls are TRBV6-6 and TRBJ2-7; 7 bases are a match to TRBD2. The CDR3 contains 12 residues. V gave up 5 bases and J gave up 4 bases; unmatched junction bases: 2. The germline gives CDR1 MNHNY, CDR2 SVGAGI (reference sequence). The CDR3 reads CASSTSVYEQYF. The CDR3 nucleotides are TGTGCCAGCAGTACTAGCGTATACGAGCAGTACTTC.

The chain carries TRBV4-1 and TRBJ1-2; TRBD1 might be the D (6 bases). CDR3 length: 16 residues. Deletions cut 0 bases from V and 4 bases from J, with 15 bases between. The germline V gene has CDR1 MGHRA and CDR2 YSYEKL. DNA of the CDR3: TGCGCCAGCAGCCAAGATCTCGGCAGGGGCGCCTATGGCTACACCTTC. It codes for CASSQDLGRGAYGYTF.

This rearrangement joins TRBV18 to TRBJ2-7; D perhaps matches TRBD2 (6 bases). Germline V gene lookup returns CDR1 KGHSH and CDR2 LQKENI. The CDR3 spans 18 residues. V was clipped by 1 base and J by 5 bases, with 24 bases between them. CDR3 sequence (DNA): TGTGCCAGCTCACCACGGGGAGGCTTAGCGGAGGAAGGCCACGAGCAGTACTTC. Protein: CASSPRGGLAEEGHEQYF. Based on the CDR3 plus reference TRBV18 and TRBJ2-7, the full variable domain is NAGVMQNPRHLVRRRGQEARLRCSPMKGHSHVYWYRQLPEEGLKFMVYLQKENIIDESGMPKERFSAEFPKEGPSILRIQQVVRGDSAAYFCASSPRGGLAEEGHEQYFGPGTRLTVT.

This clone appeared a single time. The chain uses TRBV4-3 and TRBJ2-3; D is ambiguous. Trimming pared 4 bases from V and 2 bases from J, leaving 16 bases between. Germline CDR1 LGHNA, CDR2 YSLEER. CDR3 size: 16 residues. The CDR3 here is CASSLQGTDYTDTQYF. The CDR3 DNA reads TGCGCCAGCAGCCTACAAGGTACAGATTACACAGATACGCAGTATTTT.

The chain employs TRBV14 and TRBJ2-5; D uncertain. CDR3 length equals 14 residues. V was trimmed by 4 bases and J by 1 base, leaving 10 bases between them. The germline CDR1 and CDR2 sequences are SGHDN and FVKESK. CDR3 in amino acids: CASSPLEAQETQYF. The CDR3 DNA follows: TGTGCCAGCAGCCCCCTAGAGGCCCAAGAGACCCAGTACTTC.

The chain carries TRBV6-5 and TRBJ2-7, with 12 nucleotides matching TRBD1. Germline loops: CDR1 MNHEY, CDR2 SVGAGI. The CDR3 consists of 15 residues. After removal of 7 bases from V and 7 bases from J, the junction contained 11 bases not matched to a gene. The DNA for the CDR3 is TGTGCCAGCAACCGACTGGGACAGGGGGCGGGAGAGCAGTACTTC. As protein: CASNRLGQGAGEQYF.

The chain links TRBV30 to TRBJ2-5; the match to TRBD2 covers 9 bases. Germline values: CDR1 GTSNPN, CDR2 SVGIG (reference sequence). The CDR3 runs 16 residues. This chain's CDR3 is CSRTSEGTQYQETQYF. In DNA form, the CDR3 reads TGTTCCAGGACTAGCGAAGGGACCCAGTACCAAGAGACCCAGTACTTC.

The chain carries TRBV19 and TRBJ1-2, with D unclear. The CDR3 consists of 15 residues. V was pared by 7 bases and J by 6 bases, with 21 bases between. Germline values: CDR1 LNHDA, CDR2 SQIVND (reference sequence). The CDR3 DNA is TGTGCCAGTACCCGGAAGAACCAGCGGGCTGATGGCTACACCTTC. It specifies CASTRKNQRADGYTF.

The V and J genes are TRBV30 and TRBJ2-3, with 8 nucleotides matching TRBD2. The length of the CDR3 is 16 residues. CDR1 is GTSNPN, CDR2 SVGIG, per germline (reference sequence). V lost 5 bases to trimming and J lost 2 bases; unmatched junction nucleotides: 12. The CDR3 nucleotides read TGTGCCTGGGCCGACCTTAGCGGGGAGAACACAGATACGCAGTATTTT. It codes for CAWADLSGENTDTQYF.

This chain uses TRBV7-6 with TRBJ2-5, with D maybe TRBD1 (6 bases). CDR3 length: 15 residues. The germline CDR1 and CDR2 sequences are SGHVS and FNYEAQ. Deletions cut 5 bases from V and 3 bases from J, with 16 bases between. The CDR3 nucleotides are TGTGCCAGCAGCCTCTTAAGGGGGTGGGAAGAGACCCAGTACTTC. It yields the protein CASSLLRGWEETQYF. Complete variable domain (other parts from reference TRBV7-6 and TRBJ2-5): GAGVSQSPRYKVTKRGQDVALRCDPISGHVSLYWYRQALGQGPEFLTYFNYEAQQDKSGLPNDRFSAERPEGSISTLTIQRTEQRDSAMYRCASSLLRGWEETQYFGPGTRLLVL.